This T cell receptor (beta chain) was sequenced during a study of T cell changes during pregnancy in multiple sclerosis (dated by TCRdb to between 2018 and 2021). Background on the whole study: The study looked at changes in the T cell repertoire across pregnancy in women with multiple sclerosis.

The CDR3 runs 16 amino acids, cysteine and phenylalanine included. Only the CDR3 portion is preserved as DNA: 48 bases, with reading frame beginning at the first base. On this clone: The clone's antigen remains unknown. No quality values exist for individual bases; no much larger clone is one base distant.

Preparation of the library involved the immunoSEQ multiplex PCR assay. The table comes from immuneACCESS by way of TCRdb, which keeps in-frame sequences with V and J called. Part of the clones is missing from these tables; in studies checked, under half for an unresolved V gene and the rest for unknown reasons. Recorded for this sample are 80,000 to 130,000 clones; 85% to 95% of them occurred a single time. Jointly, the top ten make up 0.7% to 0.9% of the sample. The sequence derives from a female donor with multiple sclerosis, enrolled in a pregnancy study. The chain is assembled from TRBV21-1 and TRBJ2-7; TRBD2, the D gene given by the table, was not confirmed from the DNA. TRBV21-1 is noted as a pseudogene. The starting material was peripheral blood, obtained before pregnancy. CDR3 region: CASSKAGIRGSYEQYF. At the DNA level, the sequence is TGTGCCAGCAGCAAAGCAGGGATTCGGGGTTCCTACGAGCAGTACTTC.